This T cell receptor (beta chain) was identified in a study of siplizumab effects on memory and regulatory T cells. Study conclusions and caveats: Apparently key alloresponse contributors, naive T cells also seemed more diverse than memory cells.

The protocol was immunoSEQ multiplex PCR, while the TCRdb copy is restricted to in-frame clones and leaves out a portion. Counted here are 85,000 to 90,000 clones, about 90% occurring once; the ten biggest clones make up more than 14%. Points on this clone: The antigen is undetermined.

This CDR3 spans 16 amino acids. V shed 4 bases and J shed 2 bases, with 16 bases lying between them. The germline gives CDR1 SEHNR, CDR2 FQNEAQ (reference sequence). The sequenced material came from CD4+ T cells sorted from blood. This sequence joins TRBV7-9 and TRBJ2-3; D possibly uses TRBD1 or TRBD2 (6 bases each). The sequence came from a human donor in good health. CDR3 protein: CASSWAGGGSTDTQYF. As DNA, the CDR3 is TGTGCCAGCAGCTGGGCCGGAGGGGGGTCCACAGATACGCAGTATTTT.